This TCR beta chain was identified during a study of a mutant IDH1 vaccine in newly diagnosed glioma. Across the study: Patients previously underwent radiotherapy, temozolomide, or both, and most underwent both.

The CDR3 extends over 13 amino acids. Germline loops: CDR1 SGHDT, CDR2 YYEEEE. V lost 1 base and J 8 bases, leaving 13 bases between the germline ends. Remarks on this clone: What it binds is unknown.

Assay used: immunoSEQ multiplex PCR; TCRdb lists only in-frame clones, some missing. Of 95,000 to 100,000 clones listed, about 90% are singletons. Time point given: baseline, week 1 (first vaccination visit). Treatment defined: pre-vaccination baseline after standard-of-care therapy. Donors harbored newly found WHO grade 3 or 4 IDH1-mutant, ATRX-lost astrocytomas. Study findings and constraints: Apparently unrelated to pseudoprogression were changes in the top peripheral T cell clonotypes.

The TCR comes from a woman between 45 and 60 years old with glioma. Source: PBMCs, taken from a glioma patient treated with radiotherapy, temozolomide or both. The genes are TRBV5-6 and TRBJ2-7; D is unresolved. The CDR3 region has the DNA TGTGCCAGCAGCTTGCTGGGCCGCACTCAGCAGTACTTC. Translated: CASSLLGRTQQYF.